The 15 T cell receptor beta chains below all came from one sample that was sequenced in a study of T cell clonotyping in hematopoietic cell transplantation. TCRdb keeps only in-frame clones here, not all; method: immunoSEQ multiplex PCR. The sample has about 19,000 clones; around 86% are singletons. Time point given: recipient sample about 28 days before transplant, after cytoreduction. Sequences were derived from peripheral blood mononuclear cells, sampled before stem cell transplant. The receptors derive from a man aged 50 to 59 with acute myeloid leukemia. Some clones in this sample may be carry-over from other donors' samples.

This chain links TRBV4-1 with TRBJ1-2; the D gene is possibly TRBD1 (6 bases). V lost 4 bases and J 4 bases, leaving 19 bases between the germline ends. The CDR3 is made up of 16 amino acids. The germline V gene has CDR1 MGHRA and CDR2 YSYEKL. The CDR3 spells CASSPDPGARAYGYTF. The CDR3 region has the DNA TGCGCCAGCAGCCCTGACCCAGGGGCGCGAGCCTATGGCTACACCTTC.

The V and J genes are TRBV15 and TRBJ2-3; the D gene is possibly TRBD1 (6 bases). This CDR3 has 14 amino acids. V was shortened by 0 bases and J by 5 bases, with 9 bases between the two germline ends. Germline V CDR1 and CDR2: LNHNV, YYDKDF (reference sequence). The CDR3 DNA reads TGTGCCACCAGCAGAGATCTGGGACAAGATACGCAGTATTTT. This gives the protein CATSRDLGQDTQYF.

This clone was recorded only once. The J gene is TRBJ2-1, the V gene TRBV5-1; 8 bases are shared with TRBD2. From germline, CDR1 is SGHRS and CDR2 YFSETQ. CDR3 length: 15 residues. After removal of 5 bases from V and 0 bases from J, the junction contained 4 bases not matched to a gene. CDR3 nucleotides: TGCGCCAGCAGGACTAGCGACAGCTCCTACAATGAGCAGTTCTTC. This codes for CASRTSDSSYNEQFF.

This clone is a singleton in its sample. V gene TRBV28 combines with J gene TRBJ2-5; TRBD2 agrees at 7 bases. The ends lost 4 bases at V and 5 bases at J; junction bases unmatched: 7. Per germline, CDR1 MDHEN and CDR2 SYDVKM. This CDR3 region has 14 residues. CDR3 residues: CASSSGGIPETQYF. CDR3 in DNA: TGTGCCAGCAGTTCCGGGGGGATCCCGGAGACCCAGTACTTC.

CDR3 bases: TGCAGCGGGCAATACAGGGTTGAAGCTTTCTTT. It codes for CSGQYRVEAFF. The chain combines TRBV29-1 with TRBJ1-1; D may be TRBD1 (6 bases). Per the germline V gene, CDR1 is SQVTM and CDR2 is ANQGSEA. V shed 7 bases and J shed 7 bases, with 13 bases lying between them. CDR3 size: 11 residues.

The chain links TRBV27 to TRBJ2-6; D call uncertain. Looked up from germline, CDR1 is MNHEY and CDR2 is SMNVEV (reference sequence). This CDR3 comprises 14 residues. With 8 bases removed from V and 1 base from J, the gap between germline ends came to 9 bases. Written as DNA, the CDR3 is TGTGCCAGCGGACCTGGATCTGGGGCCAACGTCCTGACTTTC. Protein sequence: CASGPGSGANVLTF.

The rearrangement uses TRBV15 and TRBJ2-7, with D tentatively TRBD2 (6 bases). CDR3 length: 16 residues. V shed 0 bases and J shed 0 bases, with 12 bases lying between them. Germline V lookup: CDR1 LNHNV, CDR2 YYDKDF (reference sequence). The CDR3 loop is CATSRDGGSTSYEQYF. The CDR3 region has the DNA TGTGCCACCAGCAGAGATGGGGGGTCGACCTCCTACGAGCAGTACTTC. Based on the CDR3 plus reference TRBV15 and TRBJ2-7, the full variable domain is DAMVIQNPRYQVTQFGKPVTLSCSQTLNHNVMYWYQQKSSQAPKLLFHYYDKDFNNEADTPDNFQSRRPNTSFCFLDIRSPGLGDTAMYLCATSRDGGSTSYEQYFGPGTRLTVT.

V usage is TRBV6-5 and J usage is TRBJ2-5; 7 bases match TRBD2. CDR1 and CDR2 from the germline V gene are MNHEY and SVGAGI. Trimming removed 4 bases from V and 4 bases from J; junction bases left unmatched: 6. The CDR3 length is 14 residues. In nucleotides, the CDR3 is TGTGCCAGCAGTTCCGGACTAGTCTTAGAGACCCAGTACTTC. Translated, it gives CASSSGLVLETQYF.

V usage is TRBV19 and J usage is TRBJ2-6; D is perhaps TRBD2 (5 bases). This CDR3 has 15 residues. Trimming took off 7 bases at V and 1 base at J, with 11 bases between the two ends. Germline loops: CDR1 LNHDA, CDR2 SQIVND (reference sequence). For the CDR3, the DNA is TGTGCCAGTACCCCGCCGGGGTCTGGGGCCAACGTCCTGACTTTC. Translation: CASTPPGSGANVLTF.

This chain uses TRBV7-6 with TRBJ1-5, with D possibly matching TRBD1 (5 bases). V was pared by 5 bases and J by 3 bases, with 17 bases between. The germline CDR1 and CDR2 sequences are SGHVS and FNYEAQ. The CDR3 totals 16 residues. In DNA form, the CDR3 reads TGTGCCAGCAGCGCCGGGACTTTTGCCCCCAATCAGCCCCAGCATTTT. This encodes CASSAGTFAPNQPQHF.

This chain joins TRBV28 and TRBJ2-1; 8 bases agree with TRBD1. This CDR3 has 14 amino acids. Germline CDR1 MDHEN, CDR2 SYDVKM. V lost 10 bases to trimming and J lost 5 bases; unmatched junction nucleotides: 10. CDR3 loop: CATLPGGRDNEQFF. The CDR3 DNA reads TGTGCCACCCTCCCAGGGGGCCGCGACAATGAGCAGTTCTTC.

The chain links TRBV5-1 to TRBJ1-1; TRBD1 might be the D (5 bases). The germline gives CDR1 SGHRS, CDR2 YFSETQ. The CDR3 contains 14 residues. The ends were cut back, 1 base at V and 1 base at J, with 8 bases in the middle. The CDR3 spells CASSLRGKNTEAFF. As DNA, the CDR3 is TGCGCCAGCAGCTTGAGGGGTAAGAACACTGAAGCTTTCTTT.

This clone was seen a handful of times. The CDR3 region has the DNA TGTGCCACCAGCCCTATTTGGACAGGAATAACCGGAGGTTCACCCCTCCACTTT. Amino acids: CATSPIWTGITGGSPLHF. The chain links TRBV15 to TRBJ1-6; TRBD1 matches at 7 bases. After removal of 5 bases from V and 9 bases from J, the junction contained 19 bases not matched to a gene. The CDR3 spans 18 residues. Germline loops: CDR1 LNHNV, CDR2 YYDKDF (reference sequence).

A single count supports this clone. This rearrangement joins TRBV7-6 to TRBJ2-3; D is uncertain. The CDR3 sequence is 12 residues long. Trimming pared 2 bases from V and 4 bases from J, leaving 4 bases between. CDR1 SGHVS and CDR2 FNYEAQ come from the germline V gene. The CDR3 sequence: CASSLNPDTQYF. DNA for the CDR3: TGTGCCAGCAGCTTAAACCCAGATACGCAGTATTTT.

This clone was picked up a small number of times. The CDR3 reads CSVGGGVGNTIYF. CDR3 nucleotide sequence: TGCAGCGTTGGAGGGGGAGTTGGAAACACCATATATTTT. The chain employs TRBV29-1 and TRBJ1-3; a possible D gene is TRBD1 (6 bases). CDR1 and CDR2 (germline): SQVTM, ANQGSEA. The CDR3 consists of 13 residues. Trimming took off 4 bases at V and 3 bases at J, with 10 bases between the two ends.